The entry that follows covers one TCR beta chain sequence. The antigen remains undetermined. The protocol was immunoSEQ multiplex PCR, while the TCRdb copy is restricted to in-frame clones and leaves out a portion. The sample has about 13,000 clones, 68% seen once; the top ten hold about 18%. The record originates from a study of CD4+ T cells in melanoma. Study observations and caveats: Neoantigen-specific CD4+ T cells in melanoma reportedly had diverse differentiation states.

From germline, CDR1 is SGHRS and CDR2 YFSETQ. V dropped 1 base and J dropped 0 bases, with 11 bases sitting between them. This CDR3 has 16 amino acids. The V gene is TRBV5-1, the J gene TRBJ1-3; D is ambiguous. The material sequenced was cells from a culture (not recorded whether cultured in vitro). The TCR sequence derives from a human donor with melanoma. The CDR3 DNA sequence: TGCGCCAGCAGCTTGCGCGAGGGTGGCTCTGGAAACACCATATATTTT. This codes for CASSLREGGSGNTIYF. The whole variable domain, filled in from reference TRBV5-1 and TRBJ1-3, reads KAGVTQTPRYLIKTRGQQVTLSCSPISGHRSVSWYQQTPGQGLQFLFEYFSETQRNKGNFPGRFSGRQFSNSRSEMNVSTLELGDSALYLCASSLREGGSGNTIYFGEGSWLTVV.